This T cell receptor (beta chain) was identified during a study of blood T cells in healthy people across ages. This CDR3 spans 14 amino acids. V lost 5 bases and J lost 0, with 5 bases in between. The germline CDR1 and CDR2 sequences are SEHNR and FQNEAQ (reference sequence). The sample holds a few counts of this clonotype. The second PCR ran roughly 7 to 11 cycles with a sample-barcoded 5' primer and J-beta primers. TCRdb reanalysed the 5' RACE reads using MiXCR and keeps one entry per CDR3 protein. The sample holds some 920,000 distinct CDR3 sequences; around 54% are singletons and the top ten take about 20%.

This sequence originates from an older woman in good health. This chain connects TRBV7-9 to TRBJ2-6; D not resolved. Material: blood. The chain's CDR3 is CASSPPSGANVLTF. The CDR3 nucleotides read TGTGCCAGCAGCCCCCCCTCTGGGGCCAACGTCCTGACTTTC.